A single sample is the source of the 21 T cell receptor beta chains below, sequenced in a study of shared clonotypes between healthy human individuals. Data came from immunoSEQ multiplex PCR; TCRdb stores just in-frame clones and leaves some out. This table holds fewer than 650,000 clones, roughly four fifths found once. Sequenced input: PBMCs. These receptors came from a woman aged 40 to 49 in good health. Some clones in this sample may be carry-over from other donors' samples.

The rearrangement links TRBV6-6 to TRBJ1-1; no clear D. Germline V gene lookup returns CDR1 MNHNY and CDR2 SVGAGI (reference sequence). The CDR3 spans 14 residues. Trimming removed 8 bases from V and 3 bases from J, with 16 bases in between. The CDR3 here is CASLPGLRYTEAFF. The CDR3 DNA is TGTGCCAGCCTACCCGGACTAAGGTACACTGAAGCTTTCTTT.

This clone appeared once. The V gene is TRBV5-8, the J gene TRBJ2-7; D gene unclear. Germline assignment: CDR1 SGHTS and CDR2 YDEGEE. This CDR3 spans 13 amino acids. V was clipped by 4 bases and J by 6 bases, with 14 bases between them. The CDR3 DNA sequence: TGTGCCAGCAGCCTGCGTCAGGTTCCCGAGCAGTACTTC. Translation: CASSLRQVPEQYF.

The gene calls are TRBV29-1 and TRBJ2-5, with 9 nucleotides matching TRBD2. With V trimmed by 3 bases and J by 1 base, 21 bases remained unmatched. Germline-derived CDR1 and CDR2 are SQVTM and ANQGSEA. The CDR3 runs to 20 residues. The CDR3 region is CSVDVVGGWGSGSTQETQYF. DNA of the CDR3: TGCAGCGTTGATGTCGTGGGGGGCTGGGGTAGCGGGAGTACCCAAGAGACCCAGTACTTC. The whole variable domain, filled in from reference TRBV29-1 and TRBJ2-5, reads SAVISQKPSRDICQRGTSLTIQCQVDSQVTMMFWYRQQPGQSLTLIATANQGSEATYESGFVIDKFPISRPNLTFSTLTVSNMSPEDSSIYLCSVDVVGGWGSGSTQETQYFGPGTRLLVL.

This clone was observed a single time. The chain combines TRBV5-4 with TRBJ1-2; no firm D call. The CDR3 runs to 13 residues. Trimming pared 0 bases from V and 5 bases from J, leaving 8 bases between. Germline V lookup: CDR1 SGHNT, CDR2 YYREEE (reference sequence). The CDR3 here is CASSLDGPYGYTF. CDR3 nucleotide sequence: TGTGCCAGCAGCTTGGACGGCCCATATGGCTACACCTTC.

The J gene is TRBJ2-7, the V gene TRBV9; 7 nucleotides agree with TRBD2. The CDR3 is made up of 14 amino acids. CDR1 SGDLS and CDR2 YYNGEE come from the germline V gene. V shed 7 bases, J shed 0 bases, and the junction held 7 bases outside the gene matches. CDR3 in amino acids: CASLREGRSYEQYF. DNA of the CDR3: TGTGCCAGCCTTAGGGAGGGCCGCTCCTACGAGCAGTACTTC.

The chain combines TRBV27 with TRBJ1-1, with D hard to call. The CDR3 length is 13 residues. CDR1 is MNHEY, CDR2 SMNVEV, per germline (reference sequence). Trimming removed 3 bases from V and 4 bases from J, with 9 bases in between. CDR3 sequence: CASSLRPGTEAFF. CDR3 coding DNA: TGTGCCAGCAGTTTGAGGCCAGGCACTGAAGCTTTCTTT.

The table lists this clone with a few counts. The gene calls are TRBV18 and TRBJ1-5; 7 bases line up with TRBD1. With V trimmed by 3 bases and J by 0 bases, 2 bases remained unmatched. Germline CDR1 KGHSH, CDR2 LQKENI. The CDR3 loop spans 15 amino acids. Written as DNA, the CDR3 is TGTGCCAGCTCACCGGGACAGACTAGCAATCAGCCCCAGCATTTT. Translation: CASSPGQTSNQPQHF.

This clone was seen only once. The chain links TRBV2 to TRBJ1-4, with D unclear. The germline V and J ends were trimmed by 5 bases and 0 bases, with 13 bases remaining between them. The CDR3 sequence is 16 residues long. Germline V gene data show CDR1 as SNHLY and CDR2 as FYNNEI. CDR3 in DNA: TGTGCCAGCAGTTTACGTAGGACCGCAACTAATGAAAAACTGTTTTTT. It translates to CASSLRRTATNEKLFF.

The V gene is TRBV11-2, the J gene TRBJ2-1, with D hard to call. In germline, CDR1 is SGHAT, CDR2 FQNNGV. V was trimmed by 1 base and J by 2 bases, leaving 6 bases between them. The CDR3 sequence is 14 residues long. This chain's CDR3 is CASSLVRTYNEQFF. The CDR3 DNA follows: TGTGCCAGCAGCTTAGTGAGGACCTACAATGAGCAGTTCTTC. The whole variable domain, filled in from reference TRBV11-2 and TRBJ2-1, reads EAGVAQSPRYKIIEKRQSVAFWCNPISGHATLYWYQQILGQGPKLLIQFQNNGVVDDSQLPKDRFSAERLKGVDSTLKIQPAKLEDSAVYLCASSLVRTYNEQFFGPGTRLTVL.

This sequence joins TRBV7-9 and TRBJ2-7; either TRBD1 or TRBD2 may fit D (5 bases each). The CDR3 length is 13 residues. Germline V gene sequence: CDR1 SEHNR, CDR2 FQNEAQ (reference sequence). Trimming cost V 5 bases and J 7 bases, with 15 bases left between them. The CDR3 sequence is CASSPRDRLEQYF. CDR3 nucleotides: TGTGCCAGCAGCCCCCGGGACCGTTTGGAGCAGTACTTC.

This clone showed up just once. The chain joins TRBV7-9 to TRBJ2-3, with unresolved D. There are 13 residues in the CDR3. Looked up from germline, CDR1 is SEHNR and CDR2 is FQNEAQ (reference sequence). Trimming cost V 2 bases and J 4 bases, with 7 bases left between them. CDR3 loop: CASSLLAADTQYF. The CDR3 nucleotides are TGTGCCAGCAGCTTACTCGCAGCAGATACGCAGTATTTT. The variable domain in full, with the rest retrieved from reference TRBV7-9 and TRBJ2-3, is DTGVSQNPRHKITKRGQNVTFRCDPISEHNRLYWYRQTLGQGPEFLTYFQNEAQLEKSRLLSDRFSAERPKGSFSTLEIQRTEQGDSAMYLCASSLLAADTQYFGPGTRLTVL.

This chain joins TRBV27 and TRBJ2-3; D gene uncertain. The CDR3 extends over 18 amino acids. CDR1 MNHEY and CDR2 SMNVEV come from the germline V gene (reference sequence). V lost 3 bases, J lost 0 bases, and 19 bases lay in between. The chain's CDR3 is CASSLGPDTFLSTDTQYF. CDR3 DNA: TGTGCCAGCAGTTTGGGTCCCGATACCTTTCTTAGCACAGATACGCAGTATTTT.

J is TRBJ2-7 and V is TRBV11-3; D unclear. The CDR3 consists of 13 residues. With 4 bases removed from V and 6 bases from J, the gap between germline ends came to 13 bases. CDR1 and CDR2 (germline): SGHNT, YENEEA. The CDR3 DNA reads TGTGCCAGCAGCTCCCGGGCTGGGCTCGAGCAGTACTTC. It specifies CASSSRAGLEQYF.

The sample holds a few counts of this clone. Other DNA variants within this sample encode the same CDR3. V is TRBV6-5 and J is TRBJ2-5; D call uncertain. Germline lookup yields CDR1 MNHEY and CDR2 SVGAGI. The CDR3 totals 13 residues. Deletions cut 0 bases from V and 1 base from J, with 3 bases between. This chain's CDR3 is CASSYSIQETQYF. In DNA form, the CDR3 reads TGTGCCAGCAGTTACTCTATCCAAGAGACCCAGTACTTC.

The chain combines TRBV19 with TRBJ2-2; D is tentatively TRBD1 or TRBD2 (5 bases each). The CDR3 consists of 14 residues. The germline V gene encodes CDR1 LNHDA and CDR2 SQIVND (reference sequence). Trimming shortened V by 7 bases and J by 6 bases, and 15 bases separated the two germline ends. CDR3 nucleotide sequence: TGTGCCAGTACCAGGACTCTCAGGGCCGGGGAGCTGTTTTTT. Translation: CASTRTLRAGELFF. The full variable domain, its missing parts supplied by reference TRBV19 and TRBJ2-2, is DGGITQSPKYLFRKEGQNVTLSCEQNLNHDAMYWYRQDPGQGLRLIYYSQIVNDFQKGDIAEGYSVSREKKESFPLTVTSAQKNPTAFYLCASTRTLRAGELFFGEGSRLTVL.

V and J are TRBV27 and TRBJ1-1; TRBD1 matches 8 bases. V lost 6 bases and J lost 1; bases outside the gene matches: 7. Germline V gene lookup returns CDR1 MNHEY and CDR2 SMNVEV (reference sequence). This CDR3 region has 15 residues. The chain's CDR3 is CASSRRQGQNTEAFF. In nucleotides, the CDR3 is TGTGCCAGCAGCCGTAGACAGGGGCAGAACACTGAAGCTTTCTTT.

V usage is TRBV5-8 and J usage is TRBJ2-5, with TRBD1 identical over 9 bases. The CDR3 is made up of 14 amino acids. Per the germline V gene, CDR1 is SGHTS and CDR2 is YDEGEE. Trimming cost V 0 bases and J 7 bases; bases outside gene matches: 4. The CDR3 here is CASSLDRGRGTQYF. CDR3 nucleotide sequence: TGTGCCAGCAGCTTGGACAGGGGGCGAGGGACCCAGTACTTC.

This rearrangement joins TRBV28 to TRBJ2-6; D ambiguous. This CDR3 spans 15 amino acids. The germline V and J ends were trimmed by 6 bases and 4 bases, with 13 bases remaining between them. CDR1 and CDR2 (germline): MDHEN, SYDVKM. The CDR3 sequence is CASSSLLAGANVLTF. The CDR3, as DNA: TGTGCCAGCAGCTCCCTTTTGGCGGGGGCCAACGTCCTGACTTTC. The full variable domain, its missing parts supplied by reference TRBV28 and TRBJ2-6, is DVKVTQSSRYLVKRTGEKVFLECVQDMDHENMFWYRQDPGLGLRLIYFSYDVKMKEKGDIPEGYSVSREKKERFSLILESASTNQTSMYLCASSSLLAGANVLTFGAGSRLTVL.

CDR3 loop: CASSFSNQPQHF. CDR3 nucleotide sequence: TGTGCCAGCAGCTTCTCTAATCAGCCCCAGCATTTT. J is TRBJ1-5 and V is TRBV5-6; D ambiguous. V was cut by 2 bases and J by 4 bases, with 4 bases left in between. The length of the CDR3 is 12 residues. The germline V gene encodes CDR1 SGHDT and CDR2 YYEEEE.

V usage is TRBV30 and J usage is TRBJ2-1; D is undetermined. The CDR3 is 12 amino acids. CDR1 is GTSNPN, CDR2 SVGIG, per germline (reference sequence). The ends were cut back, 2 bases at V and 2 bases at J, with 4 bases in the middle. CDR3 in amino acids: CAWSRAYNEQFF. CDR3 nucleotides: TGTGCCTGGAGTCGGGCCTACAATGAGCAGTTCTTC.

This clone has just one count. The CDR3 protein is CAWSVQENEKLFF. For the CDR3, the DNA is TGTGCCTGGAGTGTCCAGGAGAATGAAAAACTGTTTTTT. The chain couples TRBV30 to TRBJ1-4, with D uncertain. The ends were cut back, 0 bases at V and 5 bases at J, with 7 bases in the middle. CDR3 size: 13 residues. The germline V gene encodes CDR1 GTSNPN and CDR2 SVGIG (reference sequence).